The clone carrying this T cell receptor (beta chain) was counted only a few times. As yet, its antigen is unknown. This sample was included in a study of post-analysis software for immune sequencing data. Study results and caveats: Roughly 5 TRBV segments occurring more often in patients than controls included TRBV5-6, TRBV5-1 and TRBV20-1. Batch-matched samples strongly co-clustered by F measure.

Unique molecular identifiers were carried by the TCR beta cDNA libraries. Each batch of roughly 0.95 to 10 million T cells produced 500,000 to 600,000 cDNA molecules. TCRdb analysed the PCR reads with MiXCR anew, one entry per CDR3 protein. The sample includes over 300,000 distinct CDR3 sequences, less than 40% of them seen just once. This CDR3 spans 15 amino acids. Between the trimmed V and J ends, which lost 5 bases and 3 bases, there was a span of 16 bases. Germline V gene sequence: CDR1 MNHEY, CDR2 SVGAGI. Specimen: blood. The rearrangement uses TRBV6-5 and TRBJ1-2; no definite D call. This TCR came from a girl aged 5-17 years with multiple sclerosis. In nucleotides, the CDR3 is TGTGCCAGCAGTCCCCGGGCGTGGCCGGACTATGGCTACACCTTC. It codes for CASSPRAWPDYGYTF.